These 17 T cell receptor beta chains came from one sample sequenced in a study of STAT5B mutations in CD4+ large granular lymphocyte leukemia. Data came from immunoSEQ multiplex PCR; TCRdb stores just in-frame clones and leaves some out. The sample records roughly 32,000 clones, around 85% being singletons. Sample: CD4+ T cells from blood buffy coats. These receptors all stem from a human donor in good health.

This clone was observed a single time. For the CDR3, the DNA is TGTGCCAGCAGCTTAGTTAGCGTCGCAGATACGCAGTATTTT. Its protein product is CASSLVSVADTQYF. V and J are TRBV7-8 and TRBJ2-3; D possibly corresponds to TRBD2 (5 bases). Trimming shortened V by 1 base and J by 4 bases, and 9 bases separated the two germline ends. The germline V gene has CDR1 SGHVS and CDR2 FQNEAQ. This CDR3 region has 14 residues. Full variable domain (rest looked up from reference TRBV7-8 and TRBJ2-3): GAGVSQSPRYKVAKRGQDVALRCDPISGHVSLFWYQQALGQGPEFLTYFQNEAQLDKSGLPSDRFFAERPEGSVSTLKIQRTQQEDSAVYLCASSLVSVADTQYFGPGTRLTVL.

The V call is TRBV5-4, the J call TRBJ2-1, with 11 positions matching TRBD2. J lost 7 bases, V lost 1 base, and 1 base had no gene match. Germline CDR1 is SGHNT and CDR2 is YYREEE (reference sequence). The length of the CDR3 is 14 residues. CDR3 sequence (DNA): TGTGCCAGCAGCTTGTTAGCGGGGGGGAATGAGCAGTTCTTC. It yields the protein CASSLLAGGNEQFF.

This clone was detected only a few times. V gene TRBV6-5 combines with J gene TRBJ2-7; 7 nucleotides align to TRBD2. V shed 8 bases and J 0 bases; nucleotides not matched to a gene: 7. This CDR3 spans 14 amino acids. Germline V gene data show CDR1 as MNHEY and CDR2 as SVGAGI. For the CDR3, the DNA is TGTGCCAGCCGCCCCTGGACTAGCTCCTACGAGCAGTACTTC. Encoded protein: CASRPWTSSYEQYF.

This rearrangement joins TRBV11-1 to TRBJ2-3, with TRBD1 matching over 7 bases. The CDR3 is 15 residues long. After removal of 1 base from V and 4 bases from J, the junction contained 5 bases not matched to a gene. Germline lookup yields CDR1 SGHAT and CDR2 FQDESV (reference sequence). CDR3 protein: CASSLGDRDADTQYF. CDR3 sequence (DNA): TGTGCCAGCAGCTTAGGTGACAGGGACGCAGATACGCAGTATTTT.

The J gene is TRBJ2-1, the V gene TRBV10-3; 10 nucleotides match TRBD2. Losses at the gene ends were 7 bases for V and 8 bases for J; bases not matched to a gene: 11. The CDR3 sequence is 15 residues long. Germline V lookup: CDR1 ENHRY, CDR2 SYGVKD. The CDR3 DNA reads TGTGCCATCACCCCCGGAGCGGGGGGGCAGTATGAGCAGTTCTTC. This translates into CAITPGAGGQYEQFF.

The chain is built from TRBV5-1 and TRBJ2-7; 9 bases fit TRBD1. Germline assignment: CDR1 SGHRS and CDR2 YFSETQ. J was trimmed by 5 bases and V by 4 bases; bases with no gene match: 10. The CDR3 extends over 15 amino acids. CDR3 coding DNA: TGCGCCAGCAGCCATCACCGGGACAGGGTTCACGAGCAGTACTTC. It codes for CASSHHRDRVHEQYF.

The chain combines TRBV6-6 with TRBJ2-2; D gene unclear. The ends were cut back, 6 bases at V and 4 bases at J, with 12 bases in the middle. Germline V CDR1 and CDR2: MNHNY, SVGAGI (reference sequence). The CDR3 spans 14 residues. The CDR3, as DNA: TGTGCCAGCAGGCCCGGGTCGGCCACCGGGGAGCTGTTTTTT. Translation: CASRPGSATGELFF.

V and J are TRBV15 and TRBJ1-4; D possibly corresponds to TRBD1 (5 bases). CDR3 length: 14 amino acids. Germline V CDR1 and CDR2: LNHNV, YYDKDF (reference sequence). The ends were cut back, 1 base at V and 6 bases at J, with 9 bases in the middle. CDR3 residues: CATSRGGFDEKLFF. CDR3 DNA sequence: TGTGCCACCAGCAGAGGGGGGTTTGATGAAAAACTGTTTTTT.

V is TRBV9 and J is TRBJ1-2; D remains unclear. The germline V and J ends were trimmed by 0 bases and 7 bases, with 7 bases remaining between them. The V gene's germline CDR1 is SGDLS and CDR2 YYNGEE. This CDR3 is built from 12 residues. The CDR3 protein is CASSVASTGYTF. The CDR3 DNA reads as TGTGCCAGCAGCGTAGCCTCGACTGGCTACACCTTC.

The CDR3 DNA is TGCGCCAGCAGCTTCAGGGGCGAGGGCACTGAAGCTTTCTTT. It encodes CASSFRGEGTEAFF. The chain couples TRBV5-1 to TRBJ1-1, with D maybe TRBD1 (6 bases). V was trimmed by 2 bases and J by 4 bases, leaving 12 bases between them. Germline CDR1 reads SGHRS; CDR2 reads YFSETQ. This CDR3 spans 14 amino acids.

The gene calls are TRBV29-1 and TRBJ2-7; D is uncertain. Germline V lookup: CDR1 SQVTM, CDR2 ANQGSEA. V dropped 4 bases and J dropped 5 bases, with 15 bases sitting between them. This CDR3 region has 13 residues. The CDR3 region has the DNA TGCAGCGTTGGATCGATCTCGCCTAACGAGCAGTACTTC. Its protein is CSVGSISPNEQYF.

The chain combines TRBV6-1 with TRBJ2-4; 9 bases match TRBD1. Germline lookup yields CDR1 MNHNS and CDR2 SASEGT. After removal of 0 bases from V and 0 bases from J, the junction contained 15 bases not matched to a gene. This CDR3 comprises 21 residues. CDR3 nucleotides: TGTGCCAGCAGTGAAGCGGGGACAGGGCTTTTAGGTCGGCTAGCCAAAAACATTCAGTACTTC. This gives the protein CASSEAGTGLLGRLAKNIQYF.

The chain carries TRBV12-5 and TRBJ2-5; 14 positions match TRBD2. The CDR3 has 19 residues. Trimming at V came to 3 bases and at J to 5 bases, leaving 14 bases not matched to a gene. The germline gives CDR1 LGHNT, CDR2 FRNRAP. CDR3 bases: TGTGCTAGTGGTTTCCAGAGACTAGCGGGAGGGCTTGGGGAGGAGACCCAGTACTTC. This sequence encodes CASGFQRLAGGLGEETQYF.

The rearrangement uses TRBV5-1 and TRBJ2-6, with D uncertain. The CDR3 extends over 15 amino acids. Germline V gene sequence: CDR1 SGHRS, CDR2 YFSETQ. V gave up 4 bases and J gave up 0 bases, with 8 bases separating them. The CDR3 region has the DNA TGCGCCAGCAGCCAAGACACCTCTGGGGCCAACGTCCTGACTTTC. It is translated as CASSQDTSGANVLTF.

The chain joins TRBV11-2 to TRBJ1-2, with D possibly TRBD1 on 5 matching bases. With 4 bases removed from V and 5 bases from J, the gap between germline ends came to 11 bases. The CDR3 has 13 residues. Germline loops: CDR1 SGHAT, CDR2 FQNNGV. CDR3 DNA: TGTGCCAGCAGCTACCGCAGGGTTTATGGCTACACCTTC. It is translated as CASSYRRVYGYTF.

This clone appeared a single time. This CDR3 is CASSSGQGYTEAFF. In nucleotides, the CDR3 is TGTGCCAGCAGCTCAGGACAGGGGTACACTGAAGCTTTCTTT. The V call is TRBV7-2, the J call TRBJ1-1, with 9 bases fitting TRBD1. Germline CDR1 reads SGHTA; CDR2 reads FQGNSA. Trimming removed 4 bases from V and 3 bases from J; junction bases left unmatched: 3. The CDR3 sequence is 14 residues long.

With regard to this clone: Other DNA sequences in the sample encode the same CDR3. The rearrangement links TRBV4-1 to TRBJ1-4; D call uncertain. This CDR3 has 12 residues. V lost 1 base to trimming and J lost 6 bases, with 3 bases between them. CDR1 and CDR2 from the germline V gene are MGHRA and YSYEKL. The CDR3 DNA reads as TGCGCCAGCAGCCAAGCCTATGAAAAACTGTTTTTT. This sequence encodes CASSQAYEKLFF.